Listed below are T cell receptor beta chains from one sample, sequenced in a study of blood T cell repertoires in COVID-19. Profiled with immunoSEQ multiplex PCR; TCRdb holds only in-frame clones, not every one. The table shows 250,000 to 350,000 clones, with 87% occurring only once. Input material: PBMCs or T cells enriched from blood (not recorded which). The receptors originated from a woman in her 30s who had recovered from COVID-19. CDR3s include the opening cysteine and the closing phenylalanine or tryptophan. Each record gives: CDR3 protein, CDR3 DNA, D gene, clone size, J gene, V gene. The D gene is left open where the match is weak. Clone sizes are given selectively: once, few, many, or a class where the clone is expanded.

CDR3aa: CASSFSGTYPKNIQYF; CDR3nt: TGCGCCAGCAGCTTCAGCGGGACCTACCCCAAAAACATTCAGTACTTC; d_gene: TRBD2; abundance: .; j_gene: TRBJ2-4; v_gene: TRBV4-1
CDR3aa: CASMARNYGYTF; CDR3nt: TGTGCCAGTATGGCCAGAAACTATGGCTACACCTTC; d_gene: .; abundance: .; j_gene: TRBJ1-2; v_gene: TRBV19
CDR3aa: CASSYPLYPGQLMNTEAFF; CDR3nt: TGTGCCAGCAGTTACCCCCTATACCCGGGACAGTTAATGAACACTGAAGCTTTCTTT; d_gene: TRBD1; abundance: .; j_gene: TRBJ1-1; v_gene: TRBV6-2/TRBV6-3
CDR3aa: CASTTRYTEAFF; CDR3nt: TGTGCCAGCACCACCAGGTACACTGAAGCTTTCTTT; d_gene: .; abundance: few; j_gene: TRBJ1-1; v_gene: TRBV11-2
CDR3aa: CSVGPRRGEGEAFF; CDR3nt: TGCAGCGTTGGACCTAGAAGGGGGGAGGGGGAAGCTTTCTTT; d_gene: .; abundance: .; j_gene: TRBJ1-1; v_gene: TRBV29-1
CDR3aa: CASSLGGQGHYGYTF; CDR3nt: TGTGCCAGCAGCTTAGGGGGACAGGGCCACTATGGCTACACCTTC; d_gene: TRBD1; abundance: .; j_gene: TRBJ1-2; v_gene: TRBV13
CDR3aa: CSASYRTNYGYTF; CDR3nt: TGCAGTGCTAGTTACAGGACAAACTATGGCTACACCTTC; d_gene: .; abundance: .; j_gene: TRBJ1-2; v_gene: TRBV20-1
CDR3aa: CASSLFSGAYNEQFF; CDR3nt: TGTGCCAGCAGCTTGTTTAGCGGGGCCTACAATGAGCAGTTCTTC; d_gene: TRBD2; abundance: .; j_gene: TRBJ2-1; v_gene: TRBV5-5
CDR3aa: CASSLHIPLQPSMNTEAFF; CDR3nt: TGCGCCAGCAGCCTCCATATCCCTTTACAGCCTTCTATGAACACTGAAGCTTTCTTT; d_gene: .; abundance: .; j_gene: TRBJ1-1; v_gene: TRBV5-1
CDR3aa: CASSQDLPGNQETQYF; CDR3nt: TGTGCCAGCAGCCAAGATCTTCCGGGGAACCAAGAGACCCAGTACTTC; d_gene: .; abundance: .; j_gene: TRBJ2-5; v_gene: TRBV4-2
CDR3aa: CASGLAWTVNTEAFF; CDR3nt: TGTGCTAGTGGTTTGGCCTGGACAGTGAACACTGAAGCTTTCTTT; d_gene: .; abundance: .; j_gene: TRBJ1-1; v_gene: TRBV12-5
CDR3aa: CASSLGEDYGYTF; CDR3nt: TGCGCCAGCAGCTTGGGCGAGGATTATGGCTACACCTTC; d_gene: .; abundance: .; j_gene: TRBJ1-2; v_gene: TRBV5-1
CDR3aa: CASSPSGGDYEQYF; CDR3nt: TGCGCCAGCAGCCCCTCGGGGGGGGACTACGAGCAGTACTTC; d_gene: TRBD2; abundance: .; j_gene: TRBJ2-7; v_gene: TRBV5-1
CDR3aa: CASSATTGGTEAFF; CDR3nt: TGTGCCAGCAGCGCTACGACAGGGGGCACTGAAGCTTTCTTT; d_gene: TRBD1; abundance: .; j_gene: TRBJ1-1; v_gene: TRBV3-1/TRBV3-2
CDR3aa: CATSRATGGEQYF; CDR3nt: TGTGCCACCAGCAGGGCGACAGGGGGCGAGCAGTACTTC; d_gene: TRBD1; abundance: few; j_gene: TRBJ2-7; v_gene: TRBV15
CDR3aa: CASSPRLGPGGEKLFF; CDR3nt: TGTGCCAGCAGCCCGCGGCTAGGCCCCGGGGGGGAAAAACTGTTTTTT; d_gene: .; abundance: .; j_gene: TRBJ1-4; v_gene: TRBV7-9
CDR3aa: CASSPLARGTDNSPLHF; CDR3nt: TGTGCCAGCTCACCGCTAGCCCGGGGAACCGATAATTCACCCCTCCACTTT; d_gene: .; abundance: once; j_gene: TRBJ1-6; v_gene: TRBV18
CDR3aa: CASSYSDHGRGYTF; CDR3nt: TGTGCCAGCAGTTACTCGGATCATGGCAGGGGCTACACCTTC; d_gene: .; abundance: .; j_gene: TRBJ1-2; v_gene: TRBV6-2/TRBV6-3
CDR3aa: CASSLSPGQTNTEAFF; CDR3nt: TGTGCCAGCAGTCTTTCTCCGGGACAGACGAACACTGAAGCTTTCTTT; d_gene: TRBD1; abundance: .; j_gene: TRBJ1-1; v_gene: TRBV27
CDR3aa: CASSSGVWATDTQYF; CDR3nt: TGTGCCAGCAGTTCAGGGGTTTGGGCCACAGATACGCAGTATTTT; d_gene: .; abundance: .; j_gene: TRBJ2-3; v_gene: TRBV27
CDR3aa: CASSPHRGRGANVLTF; CDR3nt: TGTGCCAGCAGCCCGCACAGGGGGCGAGGGGCCAACGTCCTGACTTTC; d_gene: TRBD1; abundance: .; j_gene: TRBJ2-6; v_gene: TRBV28
CDR3aa: CASSVEQGSEAFF; CDR3nt: TGTGCCAGCAGCGTAGAACAGGGCTCTGAAGCTTTCTTT; d_gene: .; abundance: few; j_gene: TRBJ1-1; v_gene: TRBV9
CDR3aa: CASSGTGATEAFF; CDR3nt: TGTGCCAGCAGCGGGACAGGGGCGACTGAAGCTTTCTTT; d_gene: TRBD1; abundance: .; j_gene: TRBJ1-1; v_gene: TRBV7-9
CDR3aa: CAISAMERGLYEQYF; CDR3nt: TGTGCCATCAGTGCTATGGAGAGGGGGCTCTACGAGCAGTACTTC; d_gene: TRBD1; abundance: .; j_gene: TRBJ2-7; v_gene: TRBV10-3
CDR3aa: CASSIRGNTEAFF; CDR3nt: TGTGCCAGTAGTATTAGAGGGAACACTGAAGCTTTCTTT; d_gene: .; abundance: .; j_gene: TRBJ1-1; v_gene: TRBV19
CDR3aa: CASSDLPEGYTF; CDR3nt: TGTGCCAGCAGTGACCTTCCCGAGGGCTACACCTTC; d_gene: .; abundance: .; j_gene: TRBJ1-2; v_gene: TRBV25-1